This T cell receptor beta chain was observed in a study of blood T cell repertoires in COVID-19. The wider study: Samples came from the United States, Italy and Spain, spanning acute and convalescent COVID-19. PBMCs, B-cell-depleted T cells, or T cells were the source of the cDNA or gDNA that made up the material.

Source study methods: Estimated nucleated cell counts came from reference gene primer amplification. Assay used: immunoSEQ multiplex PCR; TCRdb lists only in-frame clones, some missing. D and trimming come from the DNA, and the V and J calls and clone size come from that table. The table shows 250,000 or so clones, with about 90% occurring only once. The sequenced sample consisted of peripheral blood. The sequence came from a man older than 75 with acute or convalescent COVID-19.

Written as DNA, the CDR3 is TGCAGCGTTGAATTATACTATGGCTACACCTTC. It encodes CSVELYYGYTF. The V and J genes are TRBV29-1 and TRBJ1-2; D unresolved. This CDR3 is built from 11 residues. Deletions cut 2 bases from V and 3 bases from J, with 4 bases between. CDR1 and CDR2 from the germline V gene are SQVTM and ANQGSEA.